The clone carrying this T cell receptor (beta chain) was found a few times. This sample is drawn from a study of T-cell memory formation after mild COVID-19. MiXCR, run by TCRdb on the 5' RACE reads, gives a single entry per CDR3 protein. The sample has approximately 340,000 distinct CDR3 sequences; 13% are singletons. The ends lost 0 bases at V and 2 bases at J; junction bases unmatched: 8. The CDR3 has 16 amino acids. Germline values: CDR1 DFQATT, CDR2 SNEGSKA (reference sequence). The sequencing input was PBMCs or a T cell subset sorted from them (not recorded which). The TCR originated in a man between 18 and 35 years old who had mild COVID-19 (a few samples of this study predate the infection). Cell type and time point are not known. The chain couples TRBV20-1 to TRBJ1-1, with 8 nucleotides matching TRBD1. The chain's CDR3 is CSARDPRTGINTEAFF. CDR3 in DNA: TGCAGTGCTAGAGATCCCCGGACAGGGATCAACACTGAAGCTTTCTTT.